The clone carrying this TCR beta chain appeared a few times. This specimen comes from a study of T-cell memory formation after mild COVID-19. TCRdb reprocessed the 5' RACE reads with MiXCR, giving one entry per CDR3 protein. Of about 130,000 distinct CDR3 sequences listed, about a sixth are singletons. The clonotype originates from an adult woman who had mild COVID-19 (a few samples of this study predate the infection). Cell type and time point are not known. The sample consisted of PBMCs or a T cell subset sorted from them (not recorded which).

The CDR3, as DNA: TGTGCCAGCAGTCCCACACGCTCCTACAATGAGCAGTTCTTC. Translation: CASSPTRSYNEQFF. This chain links TRBV2 with TRBJ2-1; D unclear. With 5 bases removed from V and 0 bases from J, the gap between germline ends came to 8 bases. This CDR3 is 14 amino acids long. Germline V gene lookup returns CDR1 SNHLY and CDR2 FYNNEI.